Below, 19 T cell receptor beta chains from the same sample are listed, as sequenced in a study of beta chain features in type 1 diabetes (dated 2018 in TCRdb). General conclusions and limits of the study: In all four CD4+ subsets, TCRB CDR3 length was moderately but significantly shorter in type 1 diabetes patients.

These receptors' antigens are unknown. Libraries were made using the immunoSEQ multiplex PCR assay. The High Capacity cDNA Reverse Transcription Kit was used to reverse transcribe all of the isolated RNA, meaning that expressed TCRB transcripts were what got sequenced. The source is immuneACCESS, and TCRdb retained only in-frame sequences with V and J called. Part of the clones is not carried over; for the studies checked, unresolved V genes explain less than half of this, and the remainder is unexplained. In all, the sample holds roughly 350,000 clones, and around 10% of those were seen once. About 0.6% of the sample belongs to the ten largest clones. The sample consisted of central memory CD4+ T cells from blood. Receptors were obtained from a man younger than 45 with type 1 diabetes.

The V call is TRBV5-8, the J call TRBJ2-5, with D possibly being TRBD2 (6 bases). Looked up from germline, CDR1 is SGHTS and CDR2 is YDEGEE. The V end lost 6 bases, the J end lost 4 bases, and 13 bases lay between the germline ends. The CDR3 spans 13 residues. CDR3 protein: CASTSAGGETQYF. The CDR3 DNA reads TGTGCCAGCACCTCAGCCGGGGGAGAGACCCAGTACTTC.

This clone was found a few times. The chain links TRBV27 to TRBJ2-5; 9 bases are shared with TRBD2. Germline-derived CDR1 and CDR2 are MNHEY and SMNVEV (reference sequence). CDR3 size: 19 residues. Trimming cost V 2 bases and J 7 bases; bases outside gene matches: 20. The CDR3 DNA is TGTGCCAGCAGTTTACAGAAAAGTAGCGGGAGACAAGGAAGGACGACCCAGTACTTC. This sequence encodes CASSLQKSSGRQGRTTQYF.

This clone has only a few counts. V gene TRBV2 combines with J gene TRBJ2-7; D unclear. There are 14 residues in the CDR3. Germline V gene lookup returns CDR1 SNHLY and CDR2 FYNNEI. V was trimmed by 0 bases and J by 0 bases, leaving 6 bases between them. CDR3 loop: CASSEAQSSYEQYF. The DNA for the CDR3 is TGTGCCAGCAGTGAAGCACAGTCCTCCTACGAGCAGTACTTC.

This chain connects TRBV28 to TRBJ2-7, with D perhaps matching TRBD2 (5 bases). The V and J ends lost 5 bases and 12 bases respectively, with 26 bases between them. The CDR3 is 15 residues long. Germline-derived CDR1 and CDR2 are MDHEN and SYDVKM. The CDR3 reads CASSPPNFNRPAGYF. CDR3 coding DNA: TGTGCCAGCAGTCCGCCCAACTTCAACAGACCGGCGGGGTACTTC.

The V and J genes are TRBV18 and TRBJ2-7, with 7 bases lining up with TRBD2. The CDR3 runs 16 residues. V was pared by 3 bases and J by 2 bases, with 10 bases of the junction left unmatched. Germline V gene data show CDR1 as KGHSH and CDR2 as LQKENI. As DNA, the CDR3 is TGTGCCAGCTCACCTTCTTTTAGCGGGTCCCCCTACGAGCAGTACTTC. As protein: CASSPSFSGSPYEQYF.

The chain couples TRBV4-1 to TRBJ2-5, with D perhaps TRBD2 (6 bases). Germline V CDR1 and CDR2: MGHRA, YSYEKL. This CDR3 has 19 amino acids. Trimming took off 0 bases at V and 5 bases at J, with 25 bases between the two ends. CDR3 protein: CASSQDPLGSSEGVETQYF. The CDR3 DNA reads as TGCGCCAGCAGCCAAGATCCCCTGGGTTCTAGCGAGGGAGTTGAGACCCAGTACTTC.

This clone was seen ten or more times. The DNA of the CDR3 is TGTGCCTCAGACTTATACAATGAGCAGTTCTTC. It codes for CASDLYNEQFF. V usage is TRBV30 and J usage is TRBJ2-1, with no clear D. The CDR3 totals 11 residues. CDR1 is GTSNPN and CDR2 is SVGIG in the germline V gene (reference sequence). The germline V and J ends were trimmed by 7 bases and 4 bases, with 8 bases remaining between them.

This clone has a handful of counts. The rearrangement links TRBV20-1 to TRBJ2-5, with D possibly matching TRBD1 (5 bases). Germline CDR1 is DFQATT and CDR2 is SNEGSKA (reference sequence). V lost 2 bases and J lost 9, with 10 bases in between. The CDR3 has 11 amino acids. Here the CDR3 DNA reads TGCAGTGCTAGAATAGGGGCGGCCCAGTACTTC. Amino acid sequence: CSARIGAAQYF.

This clone was recorded a few times. The V call is TRBV11-2, the J call TRBJ1-4; 7 bases align to TRBD1. The length of the CDR3 is 14 residues. The V and J ends lost 4 bases and 4 bases, in that order; junction bases with no gene match: 3. In germline, CDR1 is SGHAT, CDR2 FQNNGV. The CDR3 loop is CASSWDSYNEKLFF. Written as DNA, the CDR3 is TGTGCCAGCAGCTGGGACAGCTATAATGAAAAACTGTTTTTT.

This clone was detected a few times. V gene TRBV30 combines with J gene TRBJ1-4, with a possible D match to TRBD1 (6 bases). The J call may be incorrect, as the DNA end agrees better with TRBJ2-2. CDR1 is GTSNPN, CDR2 SVGIG, per germline (reference sequence). This CDR3 region has 13 residues. The CDR3 is CAWSVRGTGELFF. Here the CDR3 DNA reads TGTGCCTGGAGTGTAAGGGGGACCGGGGAGCTGTTTTTT.

The chain employs TRBV10-3 and TRBJ2-3, with TRBD2 identical over 8 bases. Germline V gene sequence: CDR1 ENHRY, CDR2 SYGVKD. Losses at the gene ends were 5 bases for V and 0 bases for J; bases not matched to a gene: 7. There are 16 residues in the CDR3. The CDR3 loop is CAISKNSGTSTDTQYF. The CDR3 nucleotides are TGTGCCATCAGTAAGAATAGCGGGACTAGCACAGATACGCAGTATTTT.

There are a few counts of this clone. V and J are TRBV7-3 and TRBJ1-2; no definite D call. The length of the CDR3 is 15 residues. Germline values: CDR1 SGHTA, CDR2 FQGTGA. Trimming took off 0 bases at V and 5 bases at J, with 13 bases between the two ends. CDR3 sequence (DNA): TGTGCCAGCAGCTTAACGGCCGGGTCGTTTTATGGCTACACCTTC. It translates to CASSLTAGSFYGYTF.

CDR3 sequence: CASSLGQGASTDTQYF. CDR3 nucleotide sequence: TGTGCCAGCAGCCTAGGACAGGGGGCTAGCACAGATACGCAGTATTTT. The rearrangement uses TRBV9 and TRBJ2-3; TRBD1 matches 11 bases. J gave up 0 bases and V 4 bases, and 4 bases lay outside the gene matches. The CDR3 runs 16 residues. Per the germline V gene, CDR1 is SGDLS and CDR2 is YYNGEE.

This clone has just a few counts. The chain has TRBV2 and TRBJ2-5, with TRBD1 matching 9 bases. TRBJ2-7 matches the DNA end more closely, so the J call is doubtful. The CDR3 runs to 13 residues. Germline CDR1 SNHLY, CDR2 FYNNEI. The CDR3 protein is CATSGTGKNEQYF. The CDR3 DNA reads as TGTGCCACCTCGGGGACAGGGAAAAACGAGCAGTACTTC.

The rearrangement joins TRBV29-1 to TRBJ2-2; 10 bases map to TRBD1. The CDR3 totals 16 residues. Germline-derived CDR1 and CDR2 are SQVTM and ANQGSEA. J lost 10 bases, V lost 6 bases, and 17 bases had no gene match. The CDR3, as DNA: TGCAGCGTGGGGAAGGACAGGGGGACCAACCACGTGGAGCTGTTTTTT. Its protein product is CSVGKDRGTNHVELFF.

To note about this clone: This specimen includes other DNA sequences encoding the same CDR3. The V and J genes are TRBV6-5 and TRBJ1-2; tentatively, D is TRBD1 (6 bases). CDR3 length: 13 residues. Germline V lookup: CDR1 MNHEY, CDR2 SVGAGI. V was pared by 5 bases and J by 3 bases, with 10 bases between. The CDR3 sequence: CASSEGGDYGYTF. The CDR3 DNA reads as TGTGCCAGCAGTGAAGGGGGTGACTATGGCTACACCTTC.

V is TRBV6-1 and J is TRBJ1-3; D unclear. Between the trimmed V and J ends, which lost 2 bases and 1 base, there was a span of 3 bases. The germline V gene encodes CDR1 MNHNS and CDR2 SASEGT. The CDR3 sequence is 13 residues long. The CDR3 region is CASSERSGNTIYF. The CDR3 coding sequence is TGTGCCAGCAGTGAAAGGTCTGGAAACACCATATATTTT.

The gene calls are TRBV27 and TRBJ2-5; D is ambiguous. CDR3 length: 14 amino acids. V lost 3 bases to trimming and J lost 9 bases, with 17 bases between them. In germline, CDR1 is MNHEY, CDR2 SMNVEV (reference sequence). The CDR3 here is CASSLRRVSDPQYF. The CDR3 coding sequence is TGTGCCAGCAGTTTGCGTCGAGTTTCTGATCCCCAGTACTTC.

This clone was found a few times. The rearrangement links TRBV11-1 to TRBJ2-1; tentative D call: TRBD1 (6 bases). The CDR3 sequence is 13 residues long. Germline V lookup: CDR1 SGHAT, CDR2 FQDESV (reference sequence). Trimming cost V 6 bases and J 8 bases, with 14 bases left between them. CDR3 residues: CASRTQGGHEQFF. In nucleotides, the CDR3 is TGTGCCAGCAGAACCCAAGGGGGTCATGAGCAGTTCTTC.